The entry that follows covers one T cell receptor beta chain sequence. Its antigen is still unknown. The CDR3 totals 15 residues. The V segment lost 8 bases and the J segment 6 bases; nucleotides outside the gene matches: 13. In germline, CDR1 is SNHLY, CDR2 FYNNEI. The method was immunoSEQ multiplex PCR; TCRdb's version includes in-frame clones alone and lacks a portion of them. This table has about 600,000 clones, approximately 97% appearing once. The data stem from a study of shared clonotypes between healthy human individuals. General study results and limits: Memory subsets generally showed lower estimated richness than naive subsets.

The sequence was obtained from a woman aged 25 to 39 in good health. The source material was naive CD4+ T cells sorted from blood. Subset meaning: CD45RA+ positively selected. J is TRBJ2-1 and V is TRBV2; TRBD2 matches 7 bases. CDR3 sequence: CASRTQGGPGNEQFF. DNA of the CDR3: TGTGCCAGCCGTACGCAGGGAGGGCCAGGCAATGAGCAGTTCTTC.